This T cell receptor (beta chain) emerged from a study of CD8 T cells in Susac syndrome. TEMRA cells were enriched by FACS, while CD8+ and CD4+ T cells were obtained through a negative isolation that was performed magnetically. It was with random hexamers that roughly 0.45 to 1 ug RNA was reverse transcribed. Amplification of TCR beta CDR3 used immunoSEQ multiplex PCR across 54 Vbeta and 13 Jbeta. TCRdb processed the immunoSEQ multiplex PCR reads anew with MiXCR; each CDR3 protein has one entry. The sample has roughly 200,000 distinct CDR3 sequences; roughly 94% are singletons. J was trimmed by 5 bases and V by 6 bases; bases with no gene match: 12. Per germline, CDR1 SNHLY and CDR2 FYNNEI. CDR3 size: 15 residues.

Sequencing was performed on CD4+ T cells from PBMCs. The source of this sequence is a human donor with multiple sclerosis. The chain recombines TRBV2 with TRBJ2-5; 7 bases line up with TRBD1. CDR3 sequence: CASSQERGQGETQYF. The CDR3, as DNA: TGTGCCAGCAGCCAAGAGAGGGGGCAGGGGGAGACCCAGTACTTC.